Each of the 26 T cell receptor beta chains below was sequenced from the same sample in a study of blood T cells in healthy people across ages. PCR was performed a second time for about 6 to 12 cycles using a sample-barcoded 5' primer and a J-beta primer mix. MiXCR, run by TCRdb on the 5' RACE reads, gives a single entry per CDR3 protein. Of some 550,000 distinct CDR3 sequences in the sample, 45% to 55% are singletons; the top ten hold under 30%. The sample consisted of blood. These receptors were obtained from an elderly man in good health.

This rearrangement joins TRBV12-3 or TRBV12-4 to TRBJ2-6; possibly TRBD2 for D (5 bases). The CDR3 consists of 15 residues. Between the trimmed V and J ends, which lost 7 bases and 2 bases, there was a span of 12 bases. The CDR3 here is CASTDRGTGANVLTF. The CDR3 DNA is TGTGCCAGCACTGATAGAGGGACTGGGGCCAACGTCCTGACTTTC.

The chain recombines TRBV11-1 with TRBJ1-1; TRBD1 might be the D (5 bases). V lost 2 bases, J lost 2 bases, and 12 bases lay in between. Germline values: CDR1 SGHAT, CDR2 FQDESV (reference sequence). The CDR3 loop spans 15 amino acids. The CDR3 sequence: CASSLTNRKNTEAFF. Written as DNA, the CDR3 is TGTGCCAGCAGCTTAACGAACAGGAAAAACACTGAAGCTTTCTTT.

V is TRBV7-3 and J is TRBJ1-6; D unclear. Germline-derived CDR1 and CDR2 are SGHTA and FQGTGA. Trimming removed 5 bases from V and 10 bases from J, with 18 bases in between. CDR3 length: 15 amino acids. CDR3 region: CASSTNSDPVSPLHF. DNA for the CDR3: TGTGCCAGCAGCACCAACTCAGATCCGGTGTCACCCCTCCACTTT.

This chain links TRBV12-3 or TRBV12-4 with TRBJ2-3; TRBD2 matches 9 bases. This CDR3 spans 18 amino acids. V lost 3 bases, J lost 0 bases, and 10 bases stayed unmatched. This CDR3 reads CASSFVASGITSTDTQYF. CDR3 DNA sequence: TGTGCCAGCAGTTTTGTTGCTAGCGGGATTACTAGCACAGATACGCAGTATTTT.

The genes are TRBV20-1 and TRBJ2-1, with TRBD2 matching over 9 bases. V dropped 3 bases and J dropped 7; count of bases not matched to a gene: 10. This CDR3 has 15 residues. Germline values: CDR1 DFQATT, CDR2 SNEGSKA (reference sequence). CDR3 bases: TGCAGTGCTAGCTCCCTAGCGGGAACGAGGAATGAGCAGTTCTTC. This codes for CSASSLAGTRNEQFF.

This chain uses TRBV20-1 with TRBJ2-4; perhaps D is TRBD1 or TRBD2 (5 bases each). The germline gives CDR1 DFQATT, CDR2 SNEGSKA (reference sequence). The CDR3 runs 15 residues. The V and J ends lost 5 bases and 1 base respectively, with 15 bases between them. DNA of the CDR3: TGCAGTGCTCTCAGCCCAGAGGGGGCCAAAAACATTCAGTACTTC. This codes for CSALSPEGAKNIQYF.

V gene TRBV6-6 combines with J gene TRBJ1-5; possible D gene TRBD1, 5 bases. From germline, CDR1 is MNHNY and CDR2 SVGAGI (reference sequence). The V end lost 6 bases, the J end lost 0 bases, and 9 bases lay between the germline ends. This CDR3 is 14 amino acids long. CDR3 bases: TGTGCCAGCAGCGGGGACGGTAGCAATCAGCCCCAGCATTTT. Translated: CASSGDGSNQPQHF.

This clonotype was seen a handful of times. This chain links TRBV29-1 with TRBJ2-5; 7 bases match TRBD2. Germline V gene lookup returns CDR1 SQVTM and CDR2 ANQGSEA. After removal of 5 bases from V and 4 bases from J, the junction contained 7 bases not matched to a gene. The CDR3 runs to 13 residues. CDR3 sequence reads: CSVLLALSETQYF. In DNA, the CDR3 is TGCAGCGTTTTACTAGCGTTATCAGAGACCCAGTACTTC.

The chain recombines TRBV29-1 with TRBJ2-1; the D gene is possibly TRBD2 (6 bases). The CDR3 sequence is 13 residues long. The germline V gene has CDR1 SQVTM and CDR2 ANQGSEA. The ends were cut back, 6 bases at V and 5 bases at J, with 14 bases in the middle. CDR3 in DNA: TGCAGCGTGAGGAGCGGAGGGAACAATGAGCAGTTCTTC. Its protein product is CSVRSGGNNEQFF.

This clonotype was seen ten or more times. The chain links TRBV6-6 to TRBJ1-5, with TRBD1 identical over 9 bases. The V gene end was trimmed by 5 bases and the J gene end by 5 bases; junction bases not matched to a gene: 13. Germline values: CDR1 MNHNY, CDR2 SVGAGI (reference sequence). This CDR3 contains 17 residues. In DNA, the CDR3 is TGTGCCAGCAGTCTGGGACAGGGTTTAAGGGGGGATCAGCCCCAGCATTTT. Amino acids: CASSLGQGLRGDQPQHF.

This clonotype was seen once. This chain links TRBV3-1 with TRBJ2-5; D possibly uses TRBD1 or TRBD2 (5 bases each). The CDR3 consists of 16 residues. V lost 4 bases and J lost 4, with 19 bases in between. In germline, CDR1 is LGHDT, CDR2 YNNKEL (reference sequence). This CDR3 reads CASSPRRQGVSETQYF. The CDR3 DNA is TGTGCCAGCAGCCCCCGAAGGCAGGGAGTTTCAGAGACCCAGTACTTC.

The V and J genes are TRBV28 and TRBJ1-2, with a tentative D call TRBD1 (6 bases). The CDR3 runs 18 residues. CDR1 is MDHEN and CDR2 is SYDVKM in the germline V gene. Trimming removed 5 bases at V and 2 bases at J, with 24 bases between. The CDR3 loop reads CASSTQGVGTTINYGYTF. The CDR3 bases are TGTGCCAGCAGTACCCAGGGAGTCGGGACAACTATCAACTATGGCTACACCTTC.

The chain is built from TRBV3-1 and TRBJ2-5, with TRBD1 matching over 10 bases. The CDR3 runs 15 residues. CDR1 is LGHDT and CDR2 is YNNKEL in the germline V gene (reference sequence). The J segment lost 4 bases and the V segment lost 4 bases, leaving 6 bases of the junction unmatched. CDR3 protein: CASSLGTGEGETQYF. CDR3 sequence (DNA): TGTGCCAGCAGCCTCGGGACAGGGGAAGGAGAGACCCAGTACTTC.

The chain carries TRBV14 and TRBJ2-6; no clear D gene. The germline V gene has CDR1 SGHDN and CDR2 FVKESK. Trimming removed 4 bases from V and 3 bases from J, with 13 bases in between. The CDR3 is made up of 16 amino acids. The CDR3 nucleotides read TGTGCCAGCAGCCTCGGGCCAATCTTTGGGGCCAACGTCCTGACTTTC. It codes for CASSLGPIFGANVLTF.

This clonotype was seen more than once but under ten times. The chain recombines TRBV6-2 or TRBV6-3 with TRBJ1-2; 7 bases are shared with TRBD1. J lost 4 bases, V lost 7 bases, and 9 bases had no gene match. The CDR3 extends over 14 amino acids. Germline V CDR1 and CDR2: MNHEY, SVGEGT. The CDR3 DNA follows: TGTGCCAGCACCCCAGGGGGGGAACTCTATGGCTACACCTTC. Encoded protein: CASTPGGELYGYTF.

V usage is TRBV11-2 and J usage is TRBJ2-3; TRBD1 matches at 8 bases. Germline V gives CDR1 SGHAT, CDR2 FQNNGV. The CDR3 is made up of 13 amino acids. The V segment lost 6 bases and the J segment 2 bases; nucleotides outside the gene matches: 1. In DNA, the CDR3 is TGTGCCAGCAGGCAGGGGGCCACAGATACGCAGTATTTT. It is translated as CASRQGATDTQYF. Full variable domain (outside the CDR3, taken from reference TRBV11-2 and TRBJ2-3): EAGVAQSPRYKIIEKRQSVAFWCNPISGHATLYWYQQILGQGPKLLIQFQNNGVVDDSQLPKDRFSAERLKGVDSTLKIQPAKLEDSAVYLCASRQGATDTQYFGPGTRLTVL.

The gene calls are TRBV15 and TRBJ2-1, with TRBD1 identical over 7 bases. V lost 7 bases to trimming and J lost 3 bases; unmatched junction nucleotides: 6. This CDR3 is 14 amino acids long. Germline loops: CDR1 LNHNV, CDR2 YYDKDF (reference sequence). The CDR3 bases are TGTGCCACCATACAGGGGCCTTACTACAATGAGCAGTTCTTC. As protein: CATIQGPYYNEQFF.

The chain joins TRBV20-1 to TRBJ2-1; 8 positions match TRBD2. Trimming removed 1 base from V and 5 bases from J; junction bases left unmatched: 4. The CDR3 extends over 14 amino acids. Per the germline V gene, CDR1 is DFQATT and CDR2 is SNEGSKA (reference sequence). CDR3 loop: CSARGSGTHNEQFF. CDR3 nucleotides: TGCAGTGCTAGAGGTAGCGGGACCCACAATGAGCAGTTCTTC.

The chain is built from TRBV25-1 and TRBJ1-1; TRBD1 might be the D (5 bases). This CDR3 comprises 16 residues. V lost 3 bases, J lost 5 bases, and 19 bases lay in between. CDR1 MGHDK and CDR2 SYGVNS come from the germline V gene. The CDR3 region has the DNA TGTGCCAGCAGTGACTCCCCCTCAGGGCTGTGGACTGAAGCTTTCTTT. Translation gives CASSDSPSGLWTEAFF.

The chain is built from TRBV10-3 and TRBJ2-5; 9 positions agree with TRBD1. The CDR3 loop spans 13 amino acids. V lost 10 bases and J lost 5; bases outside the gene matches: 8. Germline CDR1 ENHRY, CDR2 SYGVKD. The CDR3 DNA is TGTGCCAGTGGACAGGGGAGTCCGGAGACCCAGTACTTC. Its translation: CASGQGSPETQYF.

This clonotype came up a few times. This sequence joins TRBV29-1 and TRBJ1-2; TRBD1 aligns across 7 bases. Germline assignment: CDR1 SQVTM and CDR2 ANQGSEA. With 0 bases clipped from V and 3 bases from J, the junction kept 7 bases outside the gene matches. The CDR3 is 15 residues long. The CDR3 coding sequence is TGCAGCGTTGAAGATTTCAGGGGGTCCTACTATGGCTACACCTTC. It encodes CSVEDFRGSYYGYTF.

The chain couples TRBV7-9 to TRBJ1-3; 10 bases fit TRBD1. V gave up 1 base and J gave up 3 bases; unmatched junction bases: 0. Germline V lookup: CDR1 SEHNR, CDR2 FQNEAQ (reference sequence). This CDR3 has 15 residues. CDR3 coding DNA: TGTGCCAGCAGCTTAGGGACAGGGGGTGGAAACACCATATATTTT. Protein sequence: CASSLGTGGGNTIYF. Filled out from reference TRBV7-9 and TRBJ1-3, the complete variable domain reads DTGVSQNPRHKITKRGQNVTFRCDPISEHNRLYWYRQTLGQGPEFLTYFQNEAQLEKSRLLSDRFSAERPKGSFSTLEIQRTEQGDSAMYLCASSLGTGGGNTIYFGEGSWLTVV.

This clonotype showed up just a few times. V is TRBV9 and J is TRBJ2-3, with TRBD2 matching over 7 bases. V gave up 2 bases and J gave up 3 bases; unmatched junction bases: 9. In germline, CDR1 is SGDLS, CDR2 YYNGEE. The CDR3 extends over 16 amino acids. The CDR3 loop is CASSVGASGITDTQYF. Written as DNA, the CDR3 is TGTGCCAGCAGCGTCGGGGCTAGCGGTATAACAGATACGCAGTATTTT.

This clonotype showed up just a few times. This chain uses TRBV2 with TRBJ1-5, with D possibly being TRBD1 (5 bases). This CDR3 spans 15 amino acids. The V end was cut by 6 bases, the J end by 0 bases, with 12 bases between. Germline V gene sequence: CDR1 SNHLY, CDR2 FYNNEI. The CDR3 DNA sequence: TGTGCCAGCAGCTGGGGGGTGTCTAGCAATCAGCCCCAGCATTTT. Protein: CASSWGVSSNQPQHF.

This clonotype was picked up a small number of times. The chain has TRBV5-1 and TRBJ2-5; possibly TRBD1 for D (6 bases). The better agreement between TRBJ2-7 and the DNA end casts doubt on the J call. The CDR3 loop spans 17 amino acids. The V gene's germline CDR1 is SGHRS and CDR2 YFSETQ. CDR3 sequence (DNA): TGCGCCAGCAGCTTGAGGTTCCGGACAGATTCATCCTACGAGCAGTACTTC. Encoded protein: CASSLRFRTDSSYEQYF.

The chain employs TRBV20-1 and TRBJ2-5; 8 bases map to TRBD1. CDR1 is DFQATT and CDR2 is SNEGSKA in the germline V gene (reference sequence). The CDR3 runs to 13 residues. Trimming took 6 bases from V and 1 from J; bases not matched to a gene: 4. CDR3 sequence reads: CSAQGAVQETQYF. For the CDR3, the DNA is TGCAGTGCGCAGGGGGCGGTCCAAGAGACCCAGTACTTC.